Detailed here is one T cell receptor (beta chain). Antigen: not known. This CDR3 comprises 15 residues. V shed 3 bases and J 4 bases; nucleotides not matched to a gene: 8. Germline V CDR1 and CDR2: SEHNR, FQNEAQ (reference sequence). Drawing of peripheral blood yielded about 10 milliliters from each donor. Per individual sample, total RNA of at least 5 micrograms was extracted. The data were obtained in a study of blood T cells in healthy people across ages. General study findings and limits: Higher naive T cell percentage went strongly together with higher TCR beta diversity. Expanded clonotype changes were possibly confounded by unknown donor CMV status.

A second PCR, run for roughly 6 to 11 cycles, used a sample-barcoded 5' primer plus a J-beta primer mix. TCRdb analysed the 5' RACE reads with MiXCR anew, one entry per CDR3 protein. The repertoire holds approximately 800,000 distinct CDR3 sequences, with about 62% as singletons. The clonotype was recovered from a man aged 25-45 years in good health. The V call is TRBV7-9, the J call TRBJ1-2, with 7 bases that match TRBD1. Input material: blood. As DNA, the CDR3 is TGTGCCAGCAGCTTGGGGGCAGGGGGAGGCTATGGCTACACCTTC. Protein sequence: CASSLGAGGGYGYTF.